Below, 32 T cell receptor beta chains from the same sample are listed, as sequenced in a study of blood T cell repertoires in COVID-19. TCRdb's table, derived via immunoSEQ multiplex PCR, lists solely in-frame clones and lacks some. Of about 260,000 clones in the sample, over 75% were seen once. The sequenced sample consisted of peripheral blood. Receptor source: a human donor in a cohort sampled during active COVID-19.

This chain connects TRBV7-2 to TRBJ1-3, with D perhaps matching TRBD1 (6 bases). Germline CDR1 is SGHTA and CDR2 is FQGNSA. The V gene lost 4 bases and the J gene lost 7 bases, with 14 bases spanning the gap. The CDR3 has 14 amino acids. CDR3 bases: TGTGCCAGCAGCTACGCAGGGGTAATGAACACCATATATTTT. Translating gives CASSYAGVMNTIYF. Drawing the rest from reference TRBV7-2 and TRBJ1-3, the complete variable domain is GAGVSQSPSNKVTEKGKDVELRCDPISGHTALYWYRQSLGQGLEFLIYFQGNSAPDKSGLPSDRFSAERTGGSVSTLTIQRTQQEDSAVYLCASSYAGVMNTIYFGEGSWLTVV.

This rearrangement joins TRBV5-6 to TRBJ2-3; 8 positions match TRBD2. The V segment lost 4 bases and the J segment 2 bases; nucleotides outside the gene matches: 9. The germline gives CDR1 SGHDT, CDR2 YYEEEE. The CDR3 has 16 residues. In DNA form, the CDR3 reads TGTGCCAGCAGCCTCCTGAGCGGGAGATCCACAGATACGCAGTATTTT. Translated: CASSLLSGRSTDTQYF.

The V gene is TRBV15, the J gene TRBJ1-2; 10 bases are shared with TRBD1. Germline V gene lookup returns CDR1 LNHNV and CDR2 YYDKDF (reference sequence). The CDR3 runs 16 residues. With V trimmed by 1 base and J by 8 bases, 10 bases remained unmatched. The CDR3 is CATSRASGQGPSGYTF. In DNA, the CDR3 is TGTGCCACCAGCAGAGCCTCGGGACAGGGGCCCAGCGGCTACACCTTC.

The chain combines TRBV6-5 with TRBJ2-5, with 8 bases that match TRBD1. Unmatched junction bases numbered 8, after V lost 0 bases and J lost 5 bases. CDR1 is MNHEY and CDR2 is SVGAGI in the germline V gene. CDR3 length: 16 residues. DNA of the CDR3: TGTGCCAGCAGTTACTCGAATACAGGGGGGTGGGAGACCCAGTACTTC. Its translation: CASSYSNTGGWETQYF.

The rearrangement uses TRBV28 and TRBJ2-7; 9 bases agree with TRBD1. The CDR3 spans 13 residues. Germline assignment: CDR1 MDHEN and CDR2 SYDVKM. V shed 5 bases and J 6 bases; nucleotides not matched to a gene: 5. CDR3 residues: CASSPGTGLEQYF. DNA of the CDR3: TGTGCCAGCAGTCCCGGGACAGGGCTCGAGCAGTACTTC.

Comments on this clone: At the DNA level, this CDR3 is encoded by other sequences in the same sample as well. The chain employs TRBV6-5 and TRBJ2-7; maybe TRBD1 (6 bases). The CDR3 extends over 14 amino acids. V lost 4 bases and J lost 3, with 13 bases in between. The germline V gene encodes CDR1 MNHEY and CDR2 SVGAGI. CDR3 amino acids: CASSSGQALYEQYF. DNA of the CDR3: TGTGCCAGCAGTTCGGGACAAGCCCTCTACGAGCAGTACTTC.

The CDR3 spells CASSTGLTEAFF. The CDR3 DNA sequence: TGTGCCAGCAGCACAGGGTTGACTGAAGCTTTCTTT. The chain uses TRBV6-2 or TRBV6-3 and TRBJ1-1; weak D call: TRBD1 (6 bases). The CDR3 has 12 amino acids. V was clipped by 6 bases and J by 5 bases, with 10 bases between them. In germline, CDR1 is MNHEY, CDR2 SVGEGT.

V is TRBV27 and J is TRBJ1-1; a weak D match, TRBD1 (5 bases). The germline gives CDR1 MNHEY, CDR2 SMNVEV (reference sequence). V was clipped by 6 bases and J by 4 bases, with 15 bases between them. The CDR3 length is 14 residues. CDR3 nucleotides: TGTGCCAGCAGGCCGGGGGGACCGACCACTGAAGCTTTCTTT. Its translation is CASRPGGPTTEAFF.

The gene calls are TRBV19 and TRBJ2-5; 10 bases agree with TRBD1. The V and J ends lost 4 bases and 0 bases, in that order; junction bases with no gene match: 8. Germline V gives CDR1 LNHDA, CDR2 SQIVND (reference sequence). The CDR3 runs 17 residues. CDR3 loop: CASSTRDRGFYQETQYF. The DNA of the CDR3 is TGTGCCAGTAGTACCCGGGACAGGGGTTTTTACCAAGAGACCCAGTACTTC.

DNA of the CDR3: TGTGCCACCAGCAGAGGCCTACTAGCGGGCAATGAGCAGTTCTTC. Translating gives CATSRGLLAGNEQFF. The chain couples TRBV15 to TRBJ2-1, with 9 bases fitting TRBD2. The CDR3 runs 15 residues. Germline CDR1 reads LNHNV; CDR2 reads YYDKDF (reference sequence). The junction had 4 bases not matched to a gene; V was cut back by 1 base and J by 6 bases.

The chain carries TRBV5-5 and TRBJ1-2; 7 positions agree with TRBD1. After removal of 4 bases from V and 1 base from J, the junction contained 7 bases not matched to a gene. The CDR3 loop spans 15 amino acids. Germline values: CDR1 SGHKS, CDR2 YYEKEE (reference sequence). CDR3 protein: CASSGTANSNYGYTF. CDR3 DNA sequence: TGTGCCAGCAGCGGGACAGCTAATAGTAACTATGGCTACACCTTC.

The rearrangement links TRBV6-2 or TRBV6-3 to TRBJ2-5, with 9 bases fitting TRBD2. J gave up 1 base and V 4 bases, and 4 bases lay outside the gene matches. Germline CDR1 MNHEY, CDR2 SVGEGT. The CDR3 is 15 residues long. Written as DNA, the CDR3 is TGTGCCAGCAGTTTAGCGGGAGCCATCCAAGAGACCCAGTACTTC. Translation gives CASSLAGAIQETQYF.

The chain links TRBV4-1 to TRBJ2-1; D is unresolved. The V gene lost 0 bases and the J gene lost 9 bases, with 9 bases spanning the gap. The V gene's germline CDR1 is MGHRA and CDR2 YSYEKL. The CDR3 is 13 residues long. CDR3 DNA sequence: TGCGCCAGCAGCCAAGATCTTCGTTTTGAGCAGTTCTTC. It translates to CASSQDLRFEQFF.

This sequence joins TRBV7-8 and TRBJ2-7; TRBD2 aligns across 10 bases. After removal of 4 bases from V and 4 bases from J, the junction contained 7 bases not matched to a gene. The germline V gene has CDR1 SGHVS and CDR2 FQNEAQ. The length of the CDR3 is 15 residues. This CDR3 is CASSSVAGGSYEQYF. The CDR3 DNA reads TGTGCCAGCAGCTCGGTAGCGGGAGGCTCGTACGAGCAGTACTTC.

The genes are TRBV18 and TRBJ1-2; 7 bases are a match to TRBD1. The CDR3 extends over 15 amino acids. In germline, CDR1 is KGHSH, CDR2 LQKENI. The V and J ends lost 3 bases and 4 bases, in that order; junction bases with no gene match: 8. CDR3 DNA: TGTGCCAGCTCACCGAGACAGGGAATTATCTATGGCTACACCTTC. Protein: CASSPRQGIIYGYTF.

This clone was recorded only once. CDR3 in amino acids: CAWTPGERSNSPLHF. DNA for the CDR3: TGTGCCTGGACTCCCGGTGAACGGTCGAATTCACCCCTCCACTTT. J is TRBJ1-6 and V is TRBV30; D unclear. This CDR3 comprises 15 residues. Trimming took 4 bases from V and 7 from J, leaving 17 bases between them. Germline assignment: CDR1 GTSNPN and CDR2 SVGIG (reference sequence).

J is TRBJ2-1 and V is TRBV11-2, with TRBD2 matching 11 bases. CDR3 length equals 15 residues. Germline CDR1 SGHAT, CDR2 FQNNGV. The J segment lost 5 bases and the V segment lost 1 base, leaving 1 base of the junction unmatched. The CDR3 reads CASSLVGLADNEQFF. The CDR3 DNA sequence: TGTGCCAGCAGCTTAGTGGGACTAGCGGACAATGAGCAGTTCTTC.

The count of this clone is one. The chain carries TRBV6-6 and TRBJ2-7; 9 positions agree with TRBD1. This CDR3 is built from 16 residues. The V and J ends lost 3 bases and 1 base, in that order; junction bases with no gene match: 7. In germline, CDR1 is MNHNY, CDR2 SVGAGI (reference sequence). This CDR3 reads CASSYSQGATSYEQYF. For the CDR3, the DNA is TGTGCCAGCAGTTATTCACAGGGGGCTACGTCCTACGAGCAGTACTTC.

This chain uses TRBV11-2 with TRBJ2-7; 7 nucleotides match TRBD2. Germline V gives CDR1 SGHAT, CDR2 FQNNGV. The V and J ends lost 1 base and 2 bases, in that order; junction bases with no gene match: 5. This CDR3 region has 15 residues. The CDR3 reads CASSLVAGVAYEQYF. DNA for the CDR3: TGTGCCAGCAGCTTAGTGGCGGGAGTCGCCTACGAGCAGTACTTC.

V is TRBV27 and J is TRBJ2-7, with a tentative D call TRBD1 (5 bases). The V and J ends lost 5 bases and 3 bases respectively, with 20 bases between them. Germline assignment: CDR1 MNHEY and CDR2 SMNVEV (reference sequence). CDR3 size: 16 residues. The CDR3 DNA reads as TGTGCCAGCAGTCCTACCTACGCGGACATCGTCTACGAGCAGTACTTC. This codes for CASSPTYADIVYEQYF.

The chain carries TRBV7-8 and TRBJ1-2; maybe TRBD1 (6 bases). The CDR3 sequence is 14 residues long. Germline values: CDR1 SGHVS, CDR2 FQNEAQ. The V end lost 5 bases, the J end lost 1 base, and 11 bases lay between the germline ends. The CDR3 DNA follows: TGTGCCAGCAGCCCTCGGACAGATAACTATGGCTACACCTTC. Protein product: CASSPRTDNYGYTF.

This chain links TRBV6-2 or TRBV6-3 with TRBJ1-1, with unresolved D. V was trimmed by 1 base and J by 6 bases, leaving 9 bases between them. This CDR3 comprises 13 residues. Germline V gene lookup returns CDR1 MNHEY and CDR2 SVGEGT. The CDR3 DNA reads as TGTGCCAGCAGTTACTATGCAGGTTCTGAAGCTTTCTTT. It translates to CASSYYAGSEAFF.

CDR3: CASLQGAGYEQYF. The CDR3 DNA reads as TGTGCCAGCCTTCAGGGGGCAGGGTACGAGCAGTACTTC. This chain connects TRBV12-3 or TRBV12-4 to TRBJ2-7; TRBD1 aligns across 8 bases. This CDR3 region has 13 residues. V shed 8 bases and J 4 bases; nucleotides not matched to a gene: 7.

This clone was found once. V and J are TRBV5-1 and TRBJ1-4; D is uncertain. The V gene's germline CDR1 is SGHRS and CDR2 YFSETQ. This CDR3 comprises 16 residues. The ends were cut back, 0 bases at V and 4 bases at J, with 13 bases in the middle. CDR3 loop: CASSLVAGRSNEKLFF. The DNA for the CDR3 is TGCGCCAGCAGCTTGGTAGCGGGCAGGAGTAATGAAAAACTGTTTTTT.

The rearrangement uses TRBV9 and TRBJ1-1; D is uncertain. Germline V gene data show CDR1 as SGDLS and CDR2 as YYNGEE. The CDR3 runs to 16 residues. Trimming cost V 0 bases and J 4 bases, with 16 bases left between them. This CDR3 is CASSVDPSGFSTEAFF. The CDR3 coding sequence is TGTGCCAGCAGCGTAGACCCGAGCGGGTTCAGCACTGAAGCTTTCTTT.

This clone was detected only a few times. V usage is TRBV19 and J usage is TRBJ1-6; a weak D match, TRBD1 (5 bases). The CDR3 sequence is 14 residues long. From germline, CDR1 is LNHDA and CDR2 SQIVND (reference sequence). The germline V and J ends were trimmed by 8 bases and 10 bases, with 18 bases remaining between them. The CDR3 coding sequence is TGTGCCAGTCTTTTCAGGGACTCGGGATCACCCCTCCACTTT. Translating gives CASLFRDSGSPLHF.

This rearrangement joins TRBV3-1 (or the pseudogene TRBV3-2) to TRBJ2-1, with 8 bases matching TRBD2. CDR1 and CDR2 (germline): LGHDT, YNNKEL (reference sequence). The CDR3 contains 18 residues. V was pared by 0 bases and J by 3 bases, with 10 bases of the junction left unmatched. CDR3 sequence (DNA): TGTGCCAGCAGCCAAGATTGGGCGGGAGGAGCTAACTACAATGAGCAGTTCTTC. This translates into CASSQDWAGGANYNEQFF.

The sample holds a few counts of this clone. The V and J genes are TRBV27 and TRBJ2-2, with 9 nucleotides matching TRBD1. Germline V gene sequence: CDR1 MNHEY, CDR2 SMNVEV (reference sequence). This CDR3 spans 16 amino acids. With V trimmed by 7 bases and J by 5 bases, 11 bases remained unmatched. The CDR3 here is CASIKVMGQGTGELFF. CDR3 bases: TGTGCCAGCATCAAAGTTATGGGACAGGGAACCGGGGAGCTGTTTTTT.

The chain links TRBV27 to TRBJ2-7; D possibly corresponds to TRBD2 (7 bases). Germline V gene sequence: CDR1 MNHEY, CDR2 SMNVEV (reference sequence). Trimming removed 2 bases at V and 3 bases at J, with 17 bases between. CDR3 length: 16 amino acids. This CDR3 reads CASSLKGGSLGYEQYF. CDR3 bases: TGTGCCAGCAGTTTAAAGGGGGGGTCTCTGGGCTACGAGCAGTACTTC.

J is TRBJ2-7 and V is TRBV4-2; D gene uncertain. This CDR3 has 15 residues. The V and J ends lost 0 bases and 3 bases respectively, with 12 bases between them. Germline values: CDR1 LGHNA, CDR2 YNFKEQ. The CDR3 sequence: CASSQDSVSSYEQYF. CDR3 bases: TGTGCCAGCAGCCAAGACTCTGTTAGTAGCTACGAGCAGTACTTC.

V and J are TRBV28 and TRBJ2-1; 9 positions agree with TRBD1. Germline CDR1 and CDR2: MDHEN and SYDVKM. Trimming at V came to 4 bases and at J to 7 bases, leaving 8 bases not matched to a gene. This CDR3 is built from 15 residues. CDR3 sequence: CASSSPGQGSNEQFF. The CDR3 region has the DNA TGTGCCAGCAGTTCGCCGGGACAGGGTAGTAATGAGCAGTTCTTC.

This chain connects TRBV27 to TRBJ2-1; TRBD1 matches 7 bases. The V segment lost 3 bases and the J segment 4 bases; nucleotides outside the gene matches: 6. Germline V CDR1 and CDR2: MNHEY, SMNVEV (reference sequence). This CDR3 spans 15 amino acids. CDR3 bases: TGTGCCAGCAGTTTTATCAGGGGGTCTTACAATGAGCAGTTCTTC. Encoded protein: CASSFIRGSYNEQFF.